The 21 T cell receptor beta chains given below trace back to one sample, sequenced in a study of blood T cell repertoires in COVID-19. Here immunoSEQ multiplex PCR was the method, and the copy in TCRdb shows in-frame clones only, minus some. The sample carries over 200,000 clones, 84% recorded once. Sequenced: peripheral blood. The origin of the receptors is a woman of 80 years or more with active or convalescent COVID-19.

CDR3 region: CASSYSRGNTGELFF. The CDR3 nucleotides read TGTGCCAGCAGTTACTCTAGGGGTAACACCGGGGAGCTGTTTTTT. This chain connects TRBV6-5 to TRBJ2-2; D is possibly TRBD1 (5 bases). The CDR3 is 15 residues long. The V gene's germline CDR1 is MNHEY and CDR2 SVGAGI. Trimming took 0 bases from V and 2 from J, leaving 7 bases between them.

The J gene is TRBJ2-3, the V gene TRBV11-3, with a weak D call TRBD1 (5 bases). This CDR3 contains 14 residues. Per the germline V gene, CDR1 is SGHNT and CDR2 is YENEEA. V was cut by 7 bases and J by 1 base, with 12 bases left in between. The CDR3 region is CASMEGRGTDTQYF. In nucleotides, the CDR3 is TGTGCCAGCATGGAAGGCAGGGGCACAGATACGCAGTATTTT. The full variable domain, with the rest looked up from reference TRBV11-3 and TRBJ2-3, is EAGVVQSPRYKIIEKKQPVAFWCNPISGHNTLYWYLQNLGQGPELLIRYENEEAVDDSQLPKDRFSAERLKGVDSTLKIQPAELGDSAVYLCASMEGRGTDTQYFGPGTRLTVL.

V gene TRBV11-2 combines with J gene TRBJ2-5; 14 bases match TRBD2. This CDR3 is built from 18 residues. Germline CDR1 is SGHAT and CDR2 is FQNNGV. V was clipped by 5 bases and J by 1 base; unmatched bases: 9. The CDR3: CASSRIWTSGGIQETQYF. In DNA, the CDR3 is TGTGCCAGCAGCCGGATTTGGACTAGCGGGGGGATCCAAGAGACCCAGTACTTC.

The DNA for the CDR3 is TGTGCCAGTAGTATAGAGGGGACTTTCTCCTACGAGCAGTACTTC. The encoded protein is CASSIEGTFSYEQYF. This chain joins TRBV19 and TRBJ2-7, with TRBD2 as a possible D gene (6 bases). There are 15 residues in the CDR3. CDR1 and CDR2 (germline): LNHDA, SQIVND (reference sequence). Trimming left V 0 bases short and J 0 bases short, with 9 bases between.

This clone was seen a few times. This chain connects TRBV11-1 to TRBJ2-1, with 13 bases that match TRBD2. The germline V gene encodes CDR1 SGHAT and CDR2 FQDESV (reference sequence). V was clipped by 5 bases and J by 8 bases; unmatched bases: 6. The CDR3 runs 15 residues. CDR3 sequence (DNA): TGTGCCAGCAGCGATCGGACTAGCGGGGGAGATGAGCAGTTCTTC. Translated: CASSDRTSGGDEQFF. Drawing the rest from reference TRBV11-1 and TRBJ2-1, the complete variable domain is EAEVAQSPRYKITEKSQAVAFWCDPISGHATLYWYRQILGQGPELLVQFQDESVVDDSQLPKDRFSAERLKGVDSTLKIQPAELGDSAMYLCASSDRTSGGDEQFFGPGTRLTVL.

V and J are TRBV5-1 and TRBJ1-2, with 8 positions matching TRBD1. Germline V gene lookup returns CDR1 SGHRS and CDR2 YFSETQ. Losses at the gene ends were 2 bases for V and 5 bases for J; bases not matched to a gene: 5. The CDR3 loop spans 14 amino acids. The CDR3 protein is CASSLTGQGYGYTF. The CDR3 DNA reads as TGCGCCAGCAGCTTAACAGGACAGGGATATGGCTACACCTTC.

V gene TRBV3-1 (or the pseudogene TRBV3-2) combines with J gene TRBJ1-2; 9 bases match TRBD1. Trimming cost V 4 bases and J 0 bases; bases outside gene matches: 15. The CDR3 totals 19 residues. Germline V gene lookup returns CDR1 LGHDT and CDR2 YNNKEL (reference sequence). CDR3 region: CASSLGPGQGGEANYGYTF. The DNA of the CDR3 is TGTGCCAGCAGCCTCGGACCGGGACAGGGTGGGGAAGCTAACTATGGCTACACCTTC.

This clone turned up a few times. The chain combines TRBV14 with TRBJ1-5, with unresolved D. V was pared by 2 bases and J by 6 bases, with 8 bases between. Germline V gives CDR1 SGHDN, CDR2 FVKESK. This CDR3 is 13 amino acids long. DNA of the CDR3: TGTGCCAGCAGCCAATGGGAGGGTCAGCCCCAGCATTTT. Its translation is CASSQWEGQPQHF.

This clone came up once. This rearrangement joins TRBV7-2 to TRBJ2-5; 16 positions agree with TRBD2. V dropped 4 bases and J dropped 5; count of bases not matched to a gene: 7. Germline V gives CDR1 SGHTA, CDR2 FQGNSA. The CDR3 has 17 amino acids. The CDR3: CASSSYGTSGGAETQYF. CDR3 DNA: TGTGCCAGCAGCTCCTACGGGACTAGCGGGGGGGCGGAGACCCAGTACTTC.

This clone was detected once. This chain joins TRBV2 and TRBJ2-1, with D possibly TRBD1 on 7 matching bases. This CDR3 region has 13 residues. Germline values: CDR1 SNHLY, CDR2 FYNNEI. V lost 11 bases and J lost 6, with 17 bases in between. The CDR3 spells CAPGRDRLNEQFF. CDR3 sequence (DNA): TGTGCCCCTGGGCGGGACAGACTCAATGAGCAGTTCTTC.

V and J are TRBV5-4 and TRBJ2-7; TRBD1 matches 9 bases. J was trimmed by 4 bases and V by 0 bases; bases with no gene match: 5. CDR1 is SGHNT, CDR2 YYREEE, per germline (reference sequence). The CDR3 contains 15 residues. The CDR3 sequence: CASSLALGTGYEQYF. The CDR3 DNA reads as TGTGCCAGCAGCTTGGCCCTCGGGACAGGGTACGAGCAGTACTTC.

This chain joins TRBV15 and TRBJ1-1; 10 nucleotides agree with TRBD1. V shed 0 bases and J 11 bases; nucleotides not matched to a gene: 21. From germline, CDR1 is LNHNV and CDR2 YYDKDF (reference sequence). The CDR3 contains 19 residues. The CDR3 DNA reads TGTGCCACCAGCAGAGATCGAAGGGGACCGGGACAGGGGACGGAGGTCGCTTTCTTT. This encodes CATSRDRRGPGQGTEVAFF.

The rearrangement joins TRBV18 to TRBJ2-7; D is possibly TRBD1 (5 bases). The CDR3 sequence is 17 residues long. Germline V CDR1 and CDR2: KGHSH, LQKENI. The ends were cut back, 3 bases at V and 1 base at J, with 19 bases in the middle. The CDR3 DNA sequence: TGTGCCAGCTCACCTTCCGGGCAGGGTAAATTTTCCTACGAGCAGTACTTC. Translation: CASSPSGQGKFSYEQYF.

This chain uses TRBV11-3 with TRBJ1-1; D is unresolved. The CDR3 spans 13 residues. CDR1 is SGHNT and CDR2 is YENEEA in the germline V gene. V dropped 1 base and J dropped 2 bases, with 5 bases sitting between them. In DNA form, the CDR3 reads TGTGCCAGCAGCTTAGGAGGAAACACTGAAGCTTTCTTT. It yields the protein CASSLGGNTEAFF.

The rearrangement uses TRBV19 and TRBJ2-3; 11 bases agree with TRBD2. This CDR3 spans 15 amino acids. V was clipped by 7 bases and J by 2 bases; unmatched bases: 5. Germline lookup yields CDR1 LNHDA and CDR2 SQIVND (reference sequence). CDR3 sequence (DNA): TGTGCCAGTAAGGCTAGCGGGGGGTTCACAGATACGCAGTATTTT. As protein: CASKASGGFTDTQYF.

This chain uses TRBV28 with TRBJ1-1; 8 nucleotides align to TRBD1. Germline-derived CDR1 and CDR2 are MDHEN and SYDVKM. This CDR3 has 13 residues. Trimming at V came to 4 bases and at J to 6 bases, leaving 4 bases not matched to a gene. The CDR3 spells CASSWDRRAEAFF. Written as DNA, the CDR3 is TGTGCCAGCAGTTGGGACAGGCGGGCTGAAGCTTTCTTT.

This clone was found a few times. This chain uses TRBV29-1 with TRBJ2-1; 12 nucleotides match TRBD2. The CDR3 has 14 amino acids. Germline CDR1 SQVTM, CDR2 ANQGSEA. V gave up 4 bases and J gave up 7 bases; unmatched junction bases: 5. The CDR3 DNA follows: TGCAGCGTTGGGACTAGCGGGAATCGGAATGAGCAGTTCTTC. Its protein is CSVGTSGNRNEQFF.

The chain carries TRBV5-1 and TRBJ1-5, with D possibly being TRBD1 (6 bases). The CDR3 is 14 residues long. Looked up from germline, CDR1 is SGHRS and CDR2 is YFSETQ. Between the trimmed V and J ends, which lost 0 bases and 6 bases, there was a span of 10 bases. The CDR3: CASSLDWGLQPQHF. In DNA form, the CDR3 reads TGCGCCAGCAGCTTGGATTGGGGGCTTCAGCCCCAGCATTTT.

In this sample, this clone turned up once. The J gene is TRBJ1-5, the V gene TRBV10-1; possible D gene TRBD1, 5 bases. The germline V and J ends were trimmed by 3 bases and 0 bases, with 12 bases remaining between them. Germline V gene lookup returns CDR1 WNHNN and CDR2 SYGVQD (reference sequence). The CDR3 totals 16 residues. CDR3 in DNA: TGCGCCAGCAGTGAACATGGGGCTTATAGCAATCAGCCCCAGCATTTT. It codes for CASSEHGAYSNQPQHF.

The V gene is TRBV7-2, the J gene TRBJ2-3, with 8 bases identical to TRBD2. With V trimmed by 3 bases and J by 3 bases, 8 bases remained unmatched. The germline CDR1 and CDR2 sequences are SGHTA and FQGNSA. The CDR3 has 16 residues. The CDR3 region is CASSLPPGLGTDTQYF. The CDR3 DNA reads TGTGCCAGCAGCTTGCCCCCGGGACTAGGAACAGATACGCAGTATTTT.

The chain combines TRBV7-8 with TRBJ2-7, with D possibly TRBD1 on 5 matching bases. Germline V gene data show CDR1 as SGHVS and CDR2 as FQNEAQ. The CDR3 contains 15 residues. V was pared by 4 bases and J by 2 bases, with 15 bases between. As DNA, the CDR3 is TGTGCCAGCAGCTCTACAGGTTCCTTAACCTACGAGCAGTACTTC. Protein product: CASSSTGSLTYEQYF. Together with reference TRBV7-8 and TRBJ2-7, the CDR3 gives the full variable domain: GAGVSQSPRYKVAKRGQDVALRCDPISGHVSLFWYQQALGQGPEFLTYFQNEAQLDKSGLPSDRFFAERPEGSVSTLKIQRTQQEDSAVYLCASSSTGSLTYEQYFGPGTRLTVT.